This T cell receptor (beta chain) emerged from a study of post-analysis software for immune sequencing data. Notes on the study in general: Comparison with controls showed significantly lower normalized Chao1 diversity in multiple sclerosis patients. With TRBV5-6, TRBV5-1 and TRBV20-1 included, five TRBV segments were more frequent in patients than in controls.

cDNA libraries for TCR beta contained unique molecular identifiers. Starting from around 0.96 to 9.9 million T cells, the study yielded about half a million cDNA molecules. TCRdb re-derived calls from the PCR reads in MiXCR, one entry per CDR3 protein. The table has around 700,000 distinct CDR3 sequences, approximately 59% seen once. This clonotype has just a few counts. What it binds is unknown. The ends were cut back, 3 bases at V and 4 bases at J, with 10 bases in the middle. This CDR3 comprises 13 residues. This receptor was obtained from a girl between 2 and 10 years old with multiple sclerosis. Input material: blood. The chain joins TRBV12-3 or TRBV12-4 to TRBJ2-7; D is perhaps TRBD2 (7 bases). CDR3 residues: CASSFGGPYEQYF. CDR3 bases: TGTGCCAGCAGTTTCGGGGGGCCTTACGAGCAGTACTTC.